These T cell receptor beta chains were read from a single sample in a study of identical twins. MiXCR, run by TCRdb on the 5' RACE reads, gives a single entry per CDR3 protein. The sample has some 240,000 distinct CDR3 sequences, 8% to 11% seen once. The sample comprised memory T cells sorted from blood. The receptor set was obtained from a man aged 50 or older in good health. The CDR3 runs from the conserved cysteine through the conserved F or W. A D gene is named only where the DNA matches it firmly. Size is omitted from some rows. Given values are once, few, many or a class for expanded clones.

cdr3_aa cdr3_nt j_call clone_size v_call d_call
CASSPAGITEAFF TGTGCCAGCAGCCCGGCAGGGATCACTGAAGCTTTCTTT TRBJ1-1 NA TRBV12-3/TRBV12-4 NA
CASSQELAGVTDTQYF TGTGCCAGCAGCCAAGAACTAGCGGGGGTCACAGATACGCAGTATTTT TRBJ2-3 few TRBV4-2 TRBD2
CSVEQGRETQYF TGCAGCGTTGAACAGGGTCGAGAGACCCAGTACTTC TRBJ2-5 many TRBV29-1 NA
CASSFSPGDNYEQYF TGTGCCAGCAGCTTTAGCCCAGGGGATAACTACGAGCAGTACTTC TRBJ2-7 NA TRBV7-2 NA
CSAGAGTGHYEQYF TGCAGCGCCGGGGCTGGGACAGGGCACTACGAGCAGTACTTC TRBJ2-7 many TRBV29-1 TRBD1
CSVPGQGGNTEAFF TGCAGCGTACCCGGACAGGGAGGGAACACTGAAGCTTTCTTT TRBJ1-1 many TRBV29-1 TRBD1
CASSFFHSNTEAFF TGTGCCAGCAGTTTTTTTCACAGCAACACTGAAGCTTTCTTT TRBJ1-1 many TRBV12-3/TRBV12-4 NA
CASSQDGRPQETQYF TGTGCCAGCAGCCAAGATGGCAGGCCCCAAGAGACCCAGTACTTC TRBJ2-5 NA TRBV14 NA
CASSLYLRSGYGYTF TGTGCCAGCAGCTTATATCTCAGGTCCGGCTATGGCTACACCTTC TRBJ1-2 NA TRBV7-2 NA
CASSVATLAGDTQYF TGTGCCAGCAGCGTAGCTACGCTAGCGGGAGATACGCAGTATTTT TRBJ2-3 few TRBV9 TRBD2
CASSQGTLRNEQFF TGTGCCAGCAGCCAAGGGACCCTACGTAATGAGCAGTTCTTC TRBJ2-1 NA TRBV3-1 NA
CASSSSGRAVYEQYF TGTGCCAGCAGTTCTAGCGGGAGGGCAGTCTACGAGCAGTACTTC TRBJ2-7 many TRBV6-2/TRBV6-3 TRBD2
CASRPRDGVYGYTF TGTGCCAGCAGACCACGGGACGGTGTTTATGGCTACACCTTC TRBJ1-2 NA TRBV5-5 NA
CSAQRSLIGQGSYEQYF TGCAGCGCTCAGAGATCCCTCATAGGACAGGGATCCTACGAGCAGTACTTC TRBJ2-7 NA TRBV29-1 TRBD1
CASRTGANQPQHF TGTGCCAGCAGGACAGGGGCCAATCAGCCCCAGCATTTT TRBJ1-5 NA TRBV6-2/TRBV6-3 TRBD1
CAISGQSGGLTF TGTGCCATCAGTGGACAGTCCGGGGGCCTTACCTTC TRBJ2-4 few TRBV10-3 NA
CASSVTSGTSGEQFF TGCGCCAGCAGCGTGACTAGCGGGACTTCAGGGGAGCAGTTCTTC TRBJ2-1 few TRBV5-1 TRBD2
CASSQWEVSYEQYF TGTGCCAGCAGCCAGTGGGAGGTTTCCTACGAGCAGTACTTC TRBJ2-7 NA TRBV11-2 NA
CSARPQGEQPQHF TGCAGTGCTAGGCCACAGGGCGAACAGCCCCAGCATTTT TRBJ1-5 many TRBV20-1 NA
CASSQAGGGAYEQYF TGTGCCAGCAGCCAAGCGGGCGGGGGGGCCTACGAGCAGTACTTC TRBJ2-7 NA TRBV3-1 TRBD2
CASSQHDKPYSNQPQHF TGTGCCAGCAGCCAGCACGACAAGCCTTATAGCAATCAGCCCCAGCATTTT TRBJ1-5 few TRBV4-2 NA
CASSIQARNTEAFF TGTGCCAGCAGTATACAGGCCCGGAACACTGAAGCTTTCTTT TRBJ1-1 NA TRBV11-2 NA
CASSFRQGATDTQYF TGCGCCAGCAGCTTCAGACAGGGGGCAACAGATACGCAGTATTTT TRBJ2-3 many TRBV5-1 TRBD1
CASSQERSYEQYF TGTGCCAGCAGCCAAGAGAGATCATACGAGCAGTACTTC TRBJ2-7 many TRBV14 NA
CASSPTVGEKLFF TGTGCCAGCAGCCCGACAGTGGGGGAAAAACTGTTTTTT TRBJ1-4 many TRBV12-3/TRBV12-4 NA
CASSPPGAPEYF TGTGCCAGCAGCCCCCCGGGGGCCCCGGAGTACTTC TRBJ2-7 NA TRBV7-9 NA
CASSLAGAGDTQYF TGTGCCAGCAGTTTAGCGGGAGCAGGAGATACGCAGTATTTT TRBJ2-3 many TRBV28 TRBD2
CASSLAGGAGNTIYF TGTGCCAGCAGCCTTGCGGGGGGAGCTGGAAACACCATATATTTT TRBJ1-3 NA TRBV7-2 NA
CASSALAGSGGYTF TGTGCCAGCAGCGCACTAGCCGGGTCGGGTGGCTACACCTTC TRBJ1-2 many TRBV9 NA
CASSVRTAANTGELFF TGTGCCAGCAGCGTACGCACGGCCGCGAACACCGGGGAGCTGTTTTTT TRBJ2-2 NA TRBV9 NA
CSARDARLAGGGEQYF TGCAGTGCTAGAGATGCGCGCCTAGCGGGAGGAGGCGAGCAGTACTTC TRBJ2-7 few TRBV20-1 TRBD2
CASSRRQVQETQYF TGTGCCAGCAGCAGGAGACAGGTCCAAGAGACCCAGTACTTC TRBJ2-5 few TRBV7-9 NA
CASSHPRSGVPKDTQYF TGCGCCAGCAGTCACCCGAGGAGCGGGGTCCCAAAAGATACGCAGTATTTT TRBJ2-3 NA TRBV23-1 TRBD2
CASNSQGGPYNEQFF TGTGCCAGCAACTCACAGGGAGGACCCTACAATGAGCAGTTCTTC TRBJ2-1 many TRBV12-3/TRBV12-4 NA
CASTGDSYEQYF TGTGCCAGTACCGGGGACTCCTACGAGCAGTACTTC TRBJ2-7 NA TRBV19 NA
CASSQYGVSREQYF TGTGCCAGCAGCCAGTATGGGGTTTCGCGGGAGCAGTACTTC TRBJ2-7 few TRBV7-2 NA
CASSYSDNEQFF TGTGCCAGCAGTTACTCGGACAATGAGCAGTTCTTC TRBJ2-1 many TRBV6-2/TRBV6-3 NA
CASSVGSGKAFF TGTGCCAGCAGCGTAGGTTCGGGGAAAGCTTTCTTT TRBJ1-1 NA TRBV5-4 NA
CASRFSSTDTQYF TGTGCCAGTAGATTTTCTAGCACAGATACGCAGTATTTT TRBJ2-3 few TRBV19 NA
CASSPDAAYGYTF TGTGCCAGCTCACCGGACGCCGCCTATGGCTACACCTTC TRBJ1-2 NA TRBV18 NA
CASSITLDSNEQFF TGTGCCAGTAGTATTACCCTAGACTCCAATGAGCAGTTCTTC TRBJ2-1 few TRBV19 NA
CASSFQTSAYEQYF TGTGCCAGCAGTTTTCAGACTAGCGCTTACGAGCAGTACTTC TRBJ2-7 NA TRBV27 TRBD2
CASSASTYVGRTLHF TGTGCCAGCAGTGCCAGTACCTATGTAGGGAGGACCCTCCACTTT TRBJ1-6 NA TRBV28 NA
CASSFSGHYGYTF TGTGCCAGCAGTTTTTCGGGACATTATGGCTACACCTTC TRBJ1-2 NA TRBV12-3/TRBV12-4 NA
CASSLIRTGNEKLFF TGTGCCAGCAGCTTAATTAGGACAGGGAATGAAAAACTGTTTTTT TRBJ1-4 NA TRBV11-2 TRBD1
CSVDHFGLAGDTQYF TGCAGCGTTGACCACTTCGGACTAGCGGGAGATACGCAGTATTTT TRBJ2-3 many TRBV29-1 TRBD2
CASRPSGDRINTIYF TGTGCCAGCAGACCCAGTGGGGACAGGATAAACACCATATATTTT TRBJ1-3 many TRBV12-3/TRBV12-4 TRBD1
CASSHSFSGMETQYF TGTGCCAGCAGCCACTCCTTCTCGGGTATGGAGACCCAGTACTTC TRBJ2-5 many TRBV3-1 NA
CASSYLAGAPNTGELFF TGTGCCAGCAGCTACTTAGCGGGGGCGCCGAACACCGGGGAGCTGTTTTTT TRBJ2-2 few TRBV7-2 TRBD2
CAWSRGGKSYNEQFF TGTGCCTGGAGTCGGGGAGGGAAGTCCTACAATGAGCAGTTCTTC TRBJ2-1 NA TRBV30 TRBD2
CSVERTGFHTGELFF TGCAGCGTCGAAAGGACAGGGTTTCACACCGGGGAGCTGTTTTTT TRBJ2-2 many TRBV29-1 TRBD1
CASYSGRPHEQYF TGTGCCAGCTATAGCGGGAGGCCCCACGAGCAGTACTTC TRBJ2-7 NA TRBV19 TRBD2
CASSSPASGRIGELFF TGTGCCAGCAGTTCCCCGGCTAGCGGGAGGATCGGGGAGCTGTTTTTT TRBJ2-2 many TRBV28 TRBD2
CSAMGQVEGYTF TGCAGCGCGATGGGACAGGTGGAAGGCTACACCTTC TRBJ1-2 many TRBV29-1 TRBD1
CASSVRVSYGYTF TGTGCCAGCAGTGTCAGGGTTAGCTATGGCTACACCTTC TRBJ1-2 many TRBV6-1 NA
CASSLAQRDTEAFF TGTGCCAGCAGCTTAGCTCAGAGGGACACTGAAGCTTTCTTT TRBJ1-1 few TRBV7-9 NA